The rows below give T cell receptor beta chains drawn from one sample of a study of blood T cells in healthy people across ages. TCRdb re-called the 5' RACE reads with MiXCR, one entry per CDR3 protein. The profile shows 780,000 or so distinct CDR3 sequences, about 61% of them singletons. What was sequenced was blood. These receptors all stem from a man aged 35-49 years in good health. Both conserved end residues are part of each CDR3. The D gene is left open where the match is weak. Clone size is shown for a subset of rows, as once, few, many or a class of expanded clone.

.,.,TRBJ1-4,TRBV12-3/TRBV12-4,CASSFDRKGTNEKLFF
once,.,TRBJ2-1,TRBV21-1,CASSKRSGPDIPYNEQFF
.,TRBD1,.,TRBV20-1,CSARDRAGETQYF
.,TRBD1,.,TRBV7-9,CASSFWGAPKQGAGEQYF
.,.,TRBJ2-1,TRBV12-3/TRBV12-4,CASSFFVNEQFF
.,.,.,TRBV29-1,CSVVARGYEQYF
.,.,TRBJ2-1,TRBV9,CASSVNPSPINEQFF
.,.,TRBJ2-3,TRBV21-1,CASSKRGLAGGGVGTDTQYF
.,TRBD1,TRBJ2-1,TRBV20-1,CSAEGQGTFEQFF
.,.,TRBJ2-3,TRBV7-2,CASSLGLTGGPDTQYF
.,TRBD1,TRBJ2-5,TRBV6-2/TRBV6-3,CASSFHRDRVQETQYF
.,.,TRBJ2-4,TRBV24-1,CATSRAYNEQYF
.,TRBD1,TRBJ1-6,TRBV4-2,CTSSRTGPLDSPLHF
.,.,TRBJ1-2,TRBV4-3,CASSRGAANYGYTF
few,.,TRBJ2-7,TRBV27,CASSLEISGYEQYF
.,TRBD1,TRBJ2-3,TRBV18,CASSPKQQGIGNTQYF
.,TRBD1,TRBJ2-3,TRBV5-1,CASAHGTGPTDTQYF
.,TRBD1,TRBJ1-2,TRBV12-3/TRBV12-4,CASSWTGVGYGYTF
.,TRBD2,TRBJ2-3,TRBV28,CASNVAGPTDTQYF
once,.,TRBJ2-7,TRBV6-2/TRBV6-3,CASSYSTTVGEQYF
.,.,TRBJ2-5,TRBV5-1,CASSLVLQQETQYF
.,TRBD2,TRBJ2-7,TRBV30,CAWTSGSDYEQYF
once,TRBD1,TRBJ2-1,TRBV20-1,CSAGRQGVYEQFF
.,TRBD1,TRBJ1-1,TRBV11-1,CASTETGDFTEAFF
.,.,TRBJ2-5,TRBV29-1,CSVVSGEETQYF
once,.,TRBJ2-5,TRBV28,CASSPPQEETQYF
once,.,TRBJ2-3,TRBV27,CASSYGAIIPDTQYF
.,.,TRBJ1-5,TRBV7-2,CASSPLGIGVPNQPQHF
.,.,TRBJ2-7,TRBV5-1,CASSLDGIPSYEQYF
.,TRBD1,TRBJ2-7,TRBV7-8,CASSPLGGQGVYEQYF
few,TRBD1,TRBJ2-1,TRBV20-1,CSAKGASSYNEQFF
few,TRBD2,TRBJ2-3,TRBV9,CASSVVTSGTGATDTQYF
.,.,TRBJ1-6,TRBV28,CASSIPGEGALHF
few,TRBD1,TRBJ1-6,TRBV11-3,CASSLMTGGNSPLHF
.,.,TRBJ2-1,TRBV27,CASSFLRMGRINEQFF
few,.,TRBJ2-7,TRBV5-1,CASSPAGAGGNYEQYF
.,.,TRBJ1-1,TRBV6-2/TRBV6-3,CASSYALGGVTEAFF
few,TRBD2,TRBJ2-7,TRBV7-2,CASSERTSGRYEQYF
few,TRBD1,TRBJ1-6,TRBV9,CASSDDRGQSPLHF
.,.,TRBJ2-1,TRBV7-2,CASRFNRAYNEQFF
few,.,TRBJ1-5,TRBV9,CASSVDWGLQPQHF
.,TRBD2,TRBJ2-5,TRBV12-3/TRBV12-4,CASSLEVAGAYNEQYF
.,TRBD1,TRBJ2-1,TRBV24-1,CATRKTGAGEQFF
.,.,TRBJ1-5,TRBV15,CATKGYGNQPQHF
once,TRBD2,TRBJ2-7,TRBV6-2/TRBV6-3,CASSPPLTSGSPYEQYF
many,.,TRBJ2-7,TRBV29-1,CSVEFSYEQYF
.,TRBD1,TRBJ1-5,TRBV5-5,CASSWGQGNGPQHF
few,TRBD2,TRBJ2-1,TRBV20-1,CSARLSAGGQYNEQFF
.,TRBD1,TRBJ2-3,TRBV19,CATAETGGTTDTQYF
.,.,TRBJ2-1,TRBV12-3/TRBV12-4,CASSPGTPQGNEQFF
.,.,TRBJ1-6,TRBV12-3/TRBV12-4,CASTLGGIGSPLHF
.,.,TRBJ2-6,TRBV3-1,CASSEAEPASSGANVLTF
.,.,TRBJ1-2,TRBV15,CATSRGLTGSPARYGYTF
few,.,TRBJ1-1,TRBV5-1,CASKEGHAEAFF
.,TRBD2,TRBJ2-6,TRBV29-1,CSVDGTSGGLSGANVLTF
.,TRBD2,.,TRBV27,CASSLSLAGLYEQYF